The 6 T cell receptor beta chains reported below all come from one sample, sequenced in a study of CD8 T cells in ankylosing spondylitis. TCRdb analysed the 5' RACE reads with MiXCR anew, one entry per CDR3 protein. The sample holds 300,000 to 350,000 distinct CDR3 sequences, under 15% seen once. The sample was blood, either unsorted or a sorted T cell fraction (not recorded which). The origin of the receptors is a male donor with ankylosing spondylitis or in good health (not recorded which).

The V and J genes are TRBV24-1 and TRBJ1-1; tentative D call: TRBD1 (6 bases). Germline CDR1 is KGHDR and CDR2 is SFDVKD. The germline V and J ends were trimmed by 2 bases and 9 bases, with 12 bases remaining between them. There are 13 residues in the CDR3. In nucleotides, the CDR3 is TGTGCCACCAGTGATTCCCGGACAGCCAAAGCTTTCTTT. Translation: CATSDSRTAKAFF.

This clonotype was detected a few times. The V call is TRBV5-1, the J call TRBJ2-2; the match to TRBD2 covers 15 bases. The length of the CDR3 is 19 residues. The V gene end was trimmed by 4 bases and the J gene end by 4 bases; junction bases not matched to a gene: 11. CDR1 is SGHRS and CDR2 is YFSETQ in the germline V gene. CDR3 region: CASSQRTSGRAPTTGELFF. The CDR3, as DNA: TGCGCCAGCAGCCAGCGGACTAGCGGGAGGGCTCCGACCACCGGGGAGCTGTTTTTT. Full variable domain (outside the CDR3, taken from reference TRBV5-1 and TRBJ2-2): KAGVTQTPRYLIKTRGQQVTLSCSPISGHRSVSWYQQTPGQGLQFLFEYFSETQRNKGNFPGRFSGRQFSNSRSEMNVSTLELGDSALYLCASSQRTSGRAPTTGELFFGEGSRLTVL.

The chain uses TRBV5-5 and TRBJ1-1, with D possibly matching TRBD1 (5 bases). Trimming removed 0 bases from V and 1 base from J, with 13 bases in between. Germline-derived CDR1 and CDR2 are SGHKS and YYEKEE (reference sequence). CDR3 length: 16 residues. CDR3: CASSLVGARSNTEAFF. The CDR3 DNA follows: TGTGCCAGCAGCTTGGTAGGGGCCCGCTCGAACACTGAAGCTTTCTTT.

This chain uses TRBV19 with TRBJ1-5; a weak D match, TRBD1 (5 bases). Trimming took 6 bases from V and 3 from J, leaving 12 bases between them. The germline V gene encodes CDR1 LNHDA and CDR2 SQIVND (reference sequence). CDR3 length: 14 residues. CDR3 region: CASSPGTHNQPQHF. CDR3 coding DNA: TGTGCCAGTAGCCCCGGGACTCACAATCAGCCCCAGCATTTT.

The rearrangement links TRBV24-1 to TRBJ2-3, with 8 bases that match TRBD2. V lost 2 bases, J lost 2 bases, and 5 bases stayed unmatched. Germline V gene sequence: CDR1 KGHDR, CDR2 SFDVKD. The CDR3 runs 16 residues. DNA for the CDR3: TGTGCCACCAGTGATTCGCAACTAGCGGTCACAGATACGCAGTATTTT. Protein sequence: CATSDSQLAVTDTQYF.

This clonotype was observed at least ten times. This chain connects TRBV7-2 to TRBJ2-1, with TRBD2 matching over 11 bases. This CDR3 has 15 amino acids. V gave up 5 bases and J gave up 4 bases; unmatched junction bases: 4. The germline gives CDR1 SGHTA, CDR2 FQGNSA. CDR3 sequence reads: CASSPTSGAYNEQFF. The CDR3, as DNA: TGTGCCAGCAGCCCGACTAGCGGGGCGTACAATGAGCAGTTCTTC.